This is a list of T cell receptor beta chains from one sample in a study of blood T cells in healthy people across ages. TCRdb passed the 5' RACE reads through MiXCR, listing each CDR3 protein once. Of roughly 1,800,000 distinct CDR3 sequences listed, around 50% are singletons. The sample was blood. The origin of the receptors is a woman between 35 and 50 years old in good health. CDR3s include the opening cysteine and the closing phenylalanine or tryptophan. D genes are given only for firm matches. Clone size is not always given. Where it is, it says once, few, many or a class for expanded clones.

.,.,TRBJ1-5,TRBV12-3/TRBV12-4,CASSLRGAVENKPQHF,TGTGCCAGCAGTTTGAGGGGAGCGGTGGAGAATAAGCCCCAGCATTTT
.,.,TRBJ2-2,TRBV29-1,CSHSTGTYNGELFF,TGCAGCCACTCAACCGGAACCTATAACGGGGAGCTGTTTTTT
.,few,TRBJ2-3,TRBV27,CASSPSALGTQYF,TGTGCCAGCAGCCCCTCGGCGTTGGGTACGCAGTATTTT
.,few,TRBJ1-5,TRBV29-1,CSGIGGYQPQHF,TGCAGCGGGATAGGGGGTTATCAGCCCCAGCATTTT
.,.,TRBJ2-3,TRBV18,CASSPSVGGTDTQYF,TGTGCCAGCTCACCGTCCGTGGGGGGCACAGATACGCAGTATTTT
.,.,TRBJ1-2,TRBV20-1,CSASPKRTGGYTF,TGCAGTGCTAGTCCAAAAAGGACTGGTGGCTACACCTTC
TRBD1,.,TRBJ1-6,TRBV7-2,CASRGPQGAAVFGSPLHF,TGTGCCAGCAGGGGACCTCAGGGGGCTGCCGTCTTTGGTTCACCCCTCCACTTT
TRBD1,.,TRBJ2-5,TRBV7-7,CASSSTGGAGETQYF,TGTGCTAGCAGCTCAACAGGGGGCGCGGGAGAGACCCAGTACTTC
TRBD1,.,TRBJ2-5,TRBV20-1,CSAWTGISETQYF,TGCAGTGCTTGGACAGGAATAAGCGAGACCCAGTACTTC
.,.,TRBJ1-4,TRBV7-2,CASSLALAPEKLFF,TGTGCCAGCAGCTTAGCGCTGGCCCCCGAAAAACTGTTTTTT
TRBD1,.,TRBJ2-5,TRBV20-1,CSASPGQRQETQYF,TGCAGTGCTTCTCCGGGACAGAGACAAGAGACCCAGTACTTC
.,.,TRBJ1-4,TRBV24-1,CATSVGGGGNEKLFF,TGTGCCACCAGTGTCGGCGGGGGCGGGAATGAAAAACTGTTTTTT
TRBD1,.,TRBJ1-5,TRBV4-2,CASSQIDRGGQPQHF,TGTGCCAGCAGCCAAATCGACAGGGGTGGTCAGCCCCAGCATTTT
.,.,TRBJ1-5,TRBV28,CASSLLGKNQPQHF,TGTGCCAGCAGTTTATTAGGGAAAAATCAGCCCCAGCATTTT
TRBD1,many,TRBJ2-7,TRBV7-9,CASSRGQGNEQYF,TGTGCCAGCAGTCGGGGACAGGGTAACGAGCAGTACTTC
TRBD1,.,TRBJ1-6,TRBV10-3,CAISQGQNNSPLHF,TGTGCCATCAGCCAGGGACAGAATAATTCACCCCTCCACTTT
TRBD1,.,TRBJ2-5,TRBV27,CASSSGDRDFQETQYF,TGTGCCAGCAGTTCTGGAGACAGGGATTTCCAAGAGACCCAGTACTTC
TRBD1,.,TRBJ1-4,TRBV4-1,CASSQPGTANLLSEKLFF,TGCGCCAGCAGCCAACCCGGGACAGCAAACCTCTTAAGTGAAAAACTGTTTTTT
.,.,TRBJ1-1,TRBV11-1,CASSTEVMNTEAFF,TGTGCCAGCAGCACAGAGGTAATGAACACTGAAGCTTTCTTT
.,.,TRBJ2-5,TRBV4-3,CASSQDGWYQETQYF,TGCGCCAGCAGCCAAGATGGGTGGTACCAAGAGACCCAGTACTTC
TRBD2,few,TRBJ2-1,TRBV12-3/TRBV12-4,CASSSGLAYEQFF,TGTGCCAGCAGTTCAGGACTAGCCTATGAGCAGTTCTTC
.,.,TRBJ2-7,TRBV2,CASVGLFEGEQYF,TGTGCCAGCGTCGGCCTTTTTGAGGGCGAGCAGTACTTC
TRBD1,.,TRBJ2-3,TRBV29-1,CSGRVRGLTDTQYF,TGCAGCGGGCGGGTAAGGGGGCTCACAGATACGCAGTATTTT
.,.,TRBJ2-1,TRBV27,CASSFRDAGSSSYNEQFF,TGTGCCAGCAGTTTCCGGGACGCCGGAAGCTCCTCCTACAATGAGCAGTTCTTC
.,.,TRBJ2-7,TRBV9,CASSGGARPYEQYF,TGTGCCAGCAGCGGCGGGGCACGGCCCTACGAGCAGTACTTC
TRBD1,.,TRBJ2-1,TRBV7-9,CASLTGTGYNEQFF,TGTGCCAGTTTAACCGGGACAGGCTACAATGAGCAGTTCTTC
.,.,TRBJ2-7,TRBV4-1,CASSQVVGRPGYEQYF,TGCGCCAGCAGCCAAGTTGTGGGGCGTCCGGGTTACGAGCAGTACTTC
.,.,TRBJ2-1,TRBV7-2,CASSSTPEARQFF,TGTGCCAGCAGCTCGACCCCCGAGGCGCGGCAGTTCTTC
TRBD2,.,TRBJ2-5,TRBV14,CASSQEGLALGTQYF,TGTGCCAGCAGCCAAGAGGGACTAGCCTTAGGGACCCAGTACTTC
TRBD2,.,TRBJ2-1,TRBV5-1,CASTLRGGGARNNEQFF,TGCGCCAGCACCCTGAGGGGCGGGGGGGCGCGAAACAATGAGCAGTTCTTC
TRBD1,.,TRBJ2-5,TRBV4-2,CASSQDWDRGSEIQYF,TGTGCCAGCAGCCAAGATTGGGACAGGGGATCGGAGATCCAGTACTTC
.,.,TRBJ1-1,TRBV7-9,CASSFSEGITEAFF,TGTGCCAGCAGCTTTAGTGAGGGGATCACTGAAGCTTTCTTT
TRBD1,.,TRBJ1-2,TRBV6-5,CASTFGTGDGYTF,TGTGCCAGCACTTTCGGGACAGGGGATGGCTACACCTTC
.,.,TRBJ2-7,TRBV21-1,CASSKPKPPGYYYEQYF,TGTGCCAGCAGCAAACCCAAGCCGCCGGGATATTACTACGAGCAGTACTTC